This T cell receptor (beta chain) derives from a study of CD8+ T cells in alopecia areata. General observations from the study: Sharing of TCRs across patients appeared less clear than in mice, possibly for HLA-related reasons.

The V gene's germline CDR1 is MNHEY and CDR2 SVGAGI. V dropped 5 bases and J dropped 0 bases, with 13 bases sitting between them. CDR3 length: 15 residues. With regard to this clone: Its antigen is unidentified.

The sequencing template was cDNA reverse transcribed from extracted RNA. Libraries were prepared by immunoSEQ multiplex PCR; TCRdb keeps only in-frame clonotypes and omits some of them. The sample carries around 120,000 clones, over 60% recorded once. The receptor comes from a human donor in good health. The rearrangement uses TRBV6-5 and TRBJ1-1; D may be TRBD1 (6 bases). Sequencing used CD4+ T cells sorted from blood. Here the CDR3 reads CASSSSQGLNTEAFF. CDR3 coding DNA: TGTGCCAGCAGTAGCTCACAGGGACTGAACACTGAAGCTTTCTTT.